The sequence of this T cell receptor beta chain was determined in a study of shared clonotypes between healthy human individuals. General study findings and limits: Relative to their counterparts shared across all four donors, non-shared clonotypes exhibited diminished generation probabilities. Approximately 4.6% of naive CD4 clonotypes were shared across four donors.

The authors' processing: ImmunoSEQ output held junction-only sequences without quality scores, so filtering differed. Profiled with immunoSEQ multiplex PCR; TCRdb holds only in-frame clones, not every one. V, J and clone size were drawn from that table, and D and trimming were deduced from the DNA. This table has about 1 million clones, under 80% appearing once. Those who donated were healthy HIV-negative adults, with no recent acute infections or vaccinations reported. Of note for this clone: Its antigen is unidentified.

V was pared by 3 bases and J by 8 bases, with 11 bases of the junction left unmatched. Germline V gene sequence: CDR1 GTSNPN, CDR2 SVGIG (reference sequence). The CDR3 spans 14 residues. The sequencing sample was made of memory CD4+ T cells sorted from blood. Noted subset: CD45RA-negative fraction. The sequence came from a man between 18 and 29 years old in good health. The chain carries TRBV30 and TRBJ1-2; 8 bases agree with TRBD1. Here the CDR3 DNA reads TGTGCCTGGAGCGCCTTCGGGACAGGTTGGGGCTACACCTTC. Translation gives CAWSAFGTGWGYTF.